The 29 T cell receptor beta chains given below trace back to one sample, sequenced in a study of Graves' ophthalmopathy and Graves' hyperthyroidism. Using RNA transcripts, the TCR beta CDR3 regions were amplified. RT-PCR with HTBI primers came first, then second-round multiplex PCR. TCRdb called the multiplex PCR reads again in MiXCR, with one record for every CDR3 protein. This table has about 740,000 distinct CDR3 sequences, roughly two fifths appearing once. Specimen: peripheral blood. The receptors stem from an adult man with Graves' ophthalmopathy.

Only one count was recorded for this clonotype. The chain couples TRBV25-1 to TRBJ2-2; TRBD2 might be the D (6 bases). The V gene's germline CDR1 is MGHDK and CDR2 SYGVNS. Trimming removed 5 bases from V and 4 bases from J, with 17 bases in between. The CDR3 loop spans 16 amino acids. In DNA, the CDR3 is TGTGCCAGCAGTTTGATCGGGGGAGTGGGCACCGGGGAGCTGTTTTTT. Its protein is CASSLIGGVGTGELFF.

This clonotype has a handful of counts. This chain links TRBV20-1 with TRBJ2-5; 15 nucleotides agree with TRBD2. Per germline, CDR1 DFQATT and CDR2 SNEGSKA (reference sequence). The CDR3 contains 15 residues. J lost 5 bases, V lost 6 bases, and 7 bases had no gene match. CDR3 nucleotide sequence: TGCAGTGCCAGCACCGGGACTAGCGGGAGGGAGACCCAGTACTTC. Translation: CSASTGTSGRETQYF.

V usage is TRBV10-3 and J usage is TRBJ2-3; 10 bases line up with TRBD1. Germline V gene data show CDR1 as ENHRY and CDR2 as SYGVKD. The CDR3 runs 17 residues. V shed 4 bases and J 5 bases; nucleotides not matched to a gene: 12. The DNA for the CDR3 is TGTGCCATCAGTGGCCGGGACAGGGGAGGGACAAGAGATACGCAGTATTTT. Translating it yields CAISGRDRGGTRDTQYF.

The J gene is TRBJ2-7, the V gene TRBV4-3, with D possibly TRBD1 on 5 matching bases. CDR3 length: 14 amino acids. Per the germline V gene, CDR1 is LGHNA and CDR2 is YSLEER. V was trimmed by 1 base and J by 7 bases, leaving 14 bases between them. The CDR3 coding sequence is TGCGCCAGCAGCCAAGGGGTAGGGGCGCAAGAGCAGTACTTC. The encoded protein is CASSQGVGAQEQYF.

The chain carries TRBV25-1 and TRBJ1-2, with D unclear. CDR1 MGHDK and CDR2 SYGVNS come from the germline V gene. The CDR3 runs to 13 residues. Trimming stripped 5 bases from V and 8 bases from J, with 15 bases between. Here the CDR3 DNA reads TGTGCCAGCAGTTTAACCCCAGTCAGGGGCTACACCTTC. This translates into CASSLTPVRGYTF.

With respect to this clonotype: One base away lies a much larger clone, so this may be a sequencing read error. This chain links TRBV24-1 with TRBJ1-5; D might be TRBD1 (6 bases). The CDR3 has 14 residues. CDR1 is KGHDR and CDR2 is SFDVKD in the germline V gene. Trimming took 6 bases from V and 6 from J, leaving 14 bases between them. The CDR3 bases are TGTGCCACCAGTTTCACCGGGGGCGGTCAGCCCCAGCATTTT. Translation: CATSFTGGGQPQHF.

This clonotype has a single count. The CDR3 loop reads CASSSAGVYTEAFF. DNA for the CDR3: TGTGCCAGCAGTAGTGCAGGGGTTTACACTGAAGCTTTCTTT. V and J are TRBV6-6 and TRBJ1-1, with TRBD1 as a possible D gene (6 bases). Germline CDR1 and CDR2: MNHNY and SVGAGI (reference sequence). This CDR3 is built from 14 residues. V shed 5 bases and J shed 3 bases, with 13 bases lying between them.

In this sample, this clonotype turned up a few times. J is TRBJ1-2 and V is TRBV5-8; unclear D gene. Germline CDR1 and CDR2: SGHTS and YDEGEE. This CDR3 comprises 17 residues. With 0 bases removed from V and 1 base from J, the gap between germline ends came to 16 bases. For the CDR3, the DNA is TGTGCCAGCAGCTTGGCGACGGCTCAAAACTATAACTATGGCTACACCTTC. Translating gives CASSLATAQNYNYGYTF.

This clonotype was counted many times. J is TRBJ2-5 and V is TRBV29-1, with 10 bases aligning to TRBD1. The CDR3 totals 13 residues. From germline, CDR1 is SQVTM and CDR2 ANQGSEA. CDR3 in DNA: TGCAGTCTTTCCGGGACAGGGGAAGAGACCCAGTACTTC. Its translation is CSLSGTGEETQYF.

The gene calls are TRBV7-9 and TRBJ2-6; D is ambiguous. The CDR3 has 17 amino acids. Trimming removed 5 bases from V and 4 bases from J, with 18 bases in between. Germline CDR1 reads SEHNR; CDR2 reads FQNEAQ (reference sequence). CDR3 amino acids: CASSATPGNTGANVLTF. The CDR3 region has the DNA TGTGCCAGCAGCGCGACGCCAGGCAACACCGGGGCCAACGTCCTGACTTTC.

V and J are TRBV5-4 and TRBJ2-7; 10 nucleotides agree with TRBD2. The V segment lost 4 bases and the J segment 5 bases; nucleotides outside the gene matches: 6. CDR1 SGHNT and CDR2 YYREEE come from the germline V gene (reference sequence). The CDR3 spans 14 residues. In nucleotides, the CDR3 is TGTGCCAGCAGCGTAACTAGCGGGGTAAACGAGCAGTACTTC. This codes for CASSVTSGVNEQYF.

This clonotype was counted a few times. CDR3 sequence: CASRGWYGYTF. CDR3 in DNA: TGTGCCAGCAGGGGGTGGTATGGCTACACCTTC. The chain couples TRBV2 to TRBJ1-2; the D is unclear. The CDR3 has 11 amino acids. Germline CDR1 and CDR2: SNHLY and FYNNEI. V was trimmed by 6 bases and J by 5 bases, leaving 7 bases between them.

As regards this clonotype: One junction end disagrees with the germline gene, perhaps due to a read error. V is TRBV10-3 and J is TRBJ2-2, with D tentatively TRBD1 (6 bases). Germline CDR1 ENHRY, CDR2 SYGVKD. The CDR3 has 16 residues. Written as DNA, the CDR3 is TGTGCCAGCAGTTACGGGACAAGGCCCCACACCGGGGAGCTGTTTTTT. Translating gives CASSYGTRPHTGELFF.

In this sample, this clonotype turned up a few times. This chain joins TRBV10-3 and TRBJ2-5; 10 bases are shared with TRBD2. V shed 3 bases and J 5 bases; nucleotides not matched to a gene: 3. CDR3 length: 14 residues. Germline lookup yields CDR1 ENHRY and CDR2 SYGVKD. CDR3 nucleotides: TGTGCCATCAGTGATGAGCGGGGGGGGGAGACCCAGTACTTC. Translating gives CAISDERGGETQYF.

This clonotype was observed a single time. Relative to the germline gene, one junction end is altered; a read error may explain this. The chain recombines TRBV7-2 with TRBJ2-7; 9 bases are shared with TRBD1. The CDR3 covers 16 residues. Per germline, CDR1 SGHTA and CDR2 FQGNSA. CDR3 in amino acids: CASSQGPGTGRNEQYF. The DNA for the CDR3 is TGCGCCAGCAGCCAAGGTCCCGGGACAGGGAGAAACGAGCAGTACTTC.

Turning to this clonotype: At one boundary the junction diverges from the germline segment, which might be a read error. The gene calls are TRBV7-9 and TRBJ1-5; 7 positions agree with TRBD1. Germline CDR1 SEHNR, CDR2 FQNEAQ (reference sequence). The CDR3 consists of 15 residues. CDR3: CASSSQGGGNQPQHF. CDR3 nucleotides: TGTGCAAGCAGCTCGCAGGGGGGGGGCAATCAGCCCCAGCATTTT.

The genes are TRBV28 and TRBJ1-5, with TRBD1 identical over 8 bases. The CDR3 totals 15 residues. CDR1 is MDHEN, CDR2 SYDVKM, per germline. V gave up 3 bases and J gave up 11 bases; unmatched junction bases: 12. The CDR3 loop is CASSFRQGAFPAQHF. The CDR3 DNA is TGTGCCAGCAGTTTTCGCCAGGGGGCCTTTCCAGCCCAGCATTTT.

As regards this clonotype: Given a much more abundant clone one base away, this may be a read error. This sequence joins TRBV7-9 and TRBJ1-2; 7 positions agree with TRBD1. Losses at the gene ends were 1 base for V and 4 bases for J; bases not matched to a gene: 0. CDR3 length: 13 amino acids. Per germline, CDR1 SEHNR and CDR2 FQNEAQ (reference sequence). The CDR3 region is CASSLEGAYGYTF. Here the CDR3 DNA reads TGTGCCAGCAGCTTAGAGGGGGCCTATGGCTACACCTTC.

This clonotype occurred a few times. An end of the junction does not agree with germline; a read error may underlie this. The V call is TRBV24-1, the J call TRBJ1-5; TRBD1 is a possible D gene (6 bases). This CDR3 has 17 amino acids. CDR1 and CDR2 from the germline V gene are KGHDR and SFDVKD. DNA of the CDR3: TGTGCCAGCAGTAGCAGCGGGGCAGGGGTATTCGGTCAGCCCCAGCATTTT. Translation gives CASSSSGAGVFGQPQHF.

The CDR3 spells CASSLVSYNEQFF. DNA of the CDR3: TGTGCCAGCAGCTTAGTCAGCTACAATGAGCAGTTCTTC. V gene TRBV7-2 combines with J gene TRBJ2-1; no clear D gene. Germline V lookup: CDR1 SGHTA, CDR2 FQGNSA. The ends were cut back, 1 base at V and 3 bases at J, with 4 bases in the middle. The CDR3 is 13 residues long.

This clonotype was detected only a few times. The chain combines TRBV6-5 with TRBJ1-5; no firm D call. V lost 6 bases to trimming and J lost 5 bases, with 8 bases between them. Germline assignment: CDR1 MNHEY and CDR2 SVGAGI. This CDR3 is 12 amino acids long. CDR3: CASSTVDQPQHF. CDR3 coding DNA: TGTGCCAGCAGCACCGTGGATCAGCCCCAGCATTTT.

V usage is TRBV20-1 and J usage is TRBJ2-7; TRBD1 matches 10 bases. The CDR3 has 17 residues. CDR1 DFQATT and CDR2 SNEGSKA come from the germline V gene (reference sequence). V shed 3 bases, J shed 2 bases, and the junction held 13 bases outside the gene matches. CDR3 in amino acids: CSASGSFVGQGAYEQYF. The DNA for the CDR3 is TGCAGTGCTAGCGGATCCTTTGTAGGACAGGGGGCCTACGAGCAGTACTTC.

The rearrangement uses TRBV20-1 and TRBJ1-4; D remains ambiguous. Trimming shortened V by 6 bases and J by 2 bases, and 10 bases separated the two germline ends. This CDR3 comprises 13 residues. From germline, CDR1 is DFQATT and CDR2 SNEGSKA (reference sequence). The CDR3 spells CSAAYGTNEKLFF. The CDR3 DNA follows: TGCAGTGCCGCCTATGGGACTAATGAAAAACTGTTTTTT.

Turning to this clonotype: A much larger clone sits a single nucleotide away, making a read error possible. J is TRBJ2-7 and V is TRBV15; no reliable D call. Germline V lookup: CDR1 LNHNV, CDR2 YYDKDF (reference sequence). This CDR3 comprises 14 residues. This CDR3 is CATSRDQVSYELYF. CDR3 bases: TGTGCCACCAGCAGAGATCAGGTGTCCTACGAGCTGTACTTC.

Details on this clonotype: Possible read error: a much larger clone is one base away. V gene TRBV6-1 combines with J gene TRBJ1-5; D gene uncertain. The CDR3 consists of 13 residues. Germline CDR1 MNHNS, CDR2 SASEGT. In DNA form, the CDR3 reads TGTGCCAGCAGTGCCACGCTCAATCAGCCCCGGCATTTT. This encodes CASSATLNQPRHF.

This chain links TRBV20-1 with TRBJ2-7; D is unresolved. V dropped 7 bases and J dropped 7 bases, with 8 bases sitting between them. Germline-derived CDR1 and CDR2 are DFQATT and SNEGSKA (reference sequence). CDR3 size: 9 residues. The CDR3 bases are TGCAGTGGGGGTCAAGAGCAGTACTTC. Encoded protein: CSGGQEQYF.

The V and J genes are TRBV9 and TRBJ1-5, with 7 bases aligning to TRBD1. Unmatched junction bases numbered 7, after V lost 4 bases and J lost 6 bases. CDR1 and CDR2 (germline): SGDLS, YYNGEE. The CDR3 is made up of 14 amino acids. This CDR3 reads CASSQTGRGQPQHF. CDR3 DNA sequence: TGTGCCAGCAGCCAGACAGGGCGAGGTCAGCCCCAGCATTTT.

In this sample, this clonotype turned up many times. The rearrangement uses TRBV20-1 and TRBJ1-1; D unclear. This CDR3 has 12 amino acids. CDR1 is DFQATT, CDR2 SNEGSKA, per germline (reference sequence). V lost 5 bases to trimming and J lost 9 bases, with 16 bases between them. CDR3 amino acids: CSASGPNPKAFF. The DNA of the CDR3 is TGCAGTGCTTCCGGACCGAACCCCAAAGCTTTCTTT.

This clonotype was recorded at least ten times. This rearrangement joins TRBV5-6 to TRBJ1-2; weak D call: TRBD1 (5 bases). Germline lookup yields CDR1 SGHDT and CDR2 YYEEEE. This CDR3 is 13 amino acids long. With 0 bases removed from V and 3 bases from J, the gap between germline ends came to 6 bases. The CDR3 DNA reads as TGTGCCAGCAGCTTGGAGGGGCACTATGGCTACACCTTC. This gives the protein CASSLEGHYGYTF.